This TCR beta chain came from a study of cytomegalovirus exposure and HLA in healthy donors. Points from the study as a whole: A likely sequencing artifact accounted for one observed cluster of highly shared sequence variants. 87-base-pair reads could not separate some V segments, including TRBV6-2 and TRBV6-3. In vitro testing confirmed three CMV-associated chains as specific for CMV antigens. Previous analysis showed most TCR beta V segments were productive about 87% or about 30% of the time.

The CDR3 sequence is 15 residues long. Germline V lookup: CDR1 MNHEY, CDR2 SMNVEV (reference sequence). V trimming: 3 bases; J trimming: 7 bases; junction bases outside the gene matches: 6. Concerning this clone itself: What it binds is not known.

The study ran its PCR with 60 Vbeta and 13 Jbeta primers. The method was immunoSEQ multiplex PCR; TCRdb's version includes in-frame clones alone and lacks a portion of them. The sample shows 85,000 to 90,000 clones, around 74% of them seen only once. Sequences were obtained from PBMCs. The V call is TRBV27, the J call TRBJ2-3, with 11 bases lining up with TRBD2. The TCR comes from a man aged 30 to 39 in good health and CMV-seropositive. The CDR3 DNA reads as TGTGCCAGCAGTTTTATAGCGGGGGGGCCTTATACGCAGTATTTT. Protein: CASSFIAGGPYTQYF.